The rows below give T cell receptor beta chains drawn from one sample of a study of technical replicates of blood from a handful of donors. Assay: immunoSEQ multiplex PCR; the TCRdb copy retains only in-frame clones and omits some. Here the sample spans more than 65,000 clones, about 95% being singletons. The sample was T cells isolated from PBMCs. These receptors originate from a human donor in good health. CDR3s include the opening cysteine and the closing phenylalanine or tryptophan. A D gene is named only where the DNA matches it firmly. Only some rows state a clone size, as once, few, many or a class for expanded clones.

D gene	clone size	V gene	J gene	CDR3 protein	CDR3 DNA
-	few	TRBV5-1	TRBJ2-7	CASTGVSSYEQYF	TGCGCCAGCACAGGGGTAAGCTCCTACGAGCAGTACTTC
-	once	TRBV11-1	TRBJ1-1	CASSLTALNTEAFF	TGTGCCAGCAGCTTGACAGCCTTGAACACTGAAGCTTTCTTT
TRBD1	-	TRBV19	TRBJ1-5	CASSPRQGANNQPQHF	TGTGCCAGTAGTCCTCGACAGGGGGCGAACAATCAGCCCCAGCATTTT
-	-	TRBV19	TRBJ2-4	CASRASEINIQYF	TGTGCCAGTAGGGCTAGCGAAATAAACATTCAGTACTTC
-	-	TRBV15	TRBJ2-1	CATSSPLTTAMRGNEQFF	TGTGCCACCAGCAGCCCTCTAACGACAGCGATGAGGGGGAATGAGCAGTTCTTC
TRBD2	-	TRBV7-4	TRBJ2-1	CASSLPREGNEQFF	TGTGCCAGCAGCCTACCCCGGGAGGGGAATGAGCAGTTCTTC
-	once	TRBV7-2	TRBJ2-1	CASSQDRGGNEQFF	TGTGCCAGCAGCCAAGACAGGGGAGGGAATGAGCAGTTCTTC
-	-	TRBV6-5	TRBJ1-2	CASSYSVGAYGYTF	TGTGCCAGCAGTTACTCGGTGGGGGCGTATGGCTACACCTTC
TRBD1	-	TRBV18	TRBJ2-7	CASQVGQTGYEQYF	TGTGCCAGCCAGGTGGGACAGACAGGATACGAGCAGTACTTC
TRBD2	once	TRBV5-6	TRBJ2-1	CASSLYEAGGLRSYNEQFF	TGTGCCAGCAGCTTGTATGAAGCGGGGGGCCTTCGTTCCTACAATGAGCAGTTCTTC
TRBD1	-	TRBV19	TRBJ1-4	CASRLPGTGAEKLFF	TGTGCCAGTAGACTTCCCGGGACAGGGGCGGAAAAACTGTTTTTT
-	-	TRBV30	TRBJ2-7	CAWSVHLRGRNYEQYF	TGTGCCTGGAGTGTACACCTGAGAGGGCGAAACTACGAGCAGTACTTC
TRBD1	once	TRBV9	TRBJ1-2	CASSAGQGIGYTF	TGTGCCAGCAGCGCAGGACAGGGAATCGGCTACACCTTC
TRBD2	many	TRBV2	TRBJ2-1	CASSEWTSGAYNEQFF	TGTGCCAGCAGCGAATGGACTAGCGGCGCCTACAATGAGCAGTTCTTC
TRBD1	once	TRBV9	TRBJ2-5	CASSVGDREQETQYF	TGTGCCAGCAGCGTGGGGGACAGGGAACAAGAGACCCAGTACTTC
-	-	TRBV5-1	TRBJ2-7	CASSHEQGAYEQYF	TGCGCCAGCAGTCATGAACAGGGTGCTTACGAGCAGTACTTC